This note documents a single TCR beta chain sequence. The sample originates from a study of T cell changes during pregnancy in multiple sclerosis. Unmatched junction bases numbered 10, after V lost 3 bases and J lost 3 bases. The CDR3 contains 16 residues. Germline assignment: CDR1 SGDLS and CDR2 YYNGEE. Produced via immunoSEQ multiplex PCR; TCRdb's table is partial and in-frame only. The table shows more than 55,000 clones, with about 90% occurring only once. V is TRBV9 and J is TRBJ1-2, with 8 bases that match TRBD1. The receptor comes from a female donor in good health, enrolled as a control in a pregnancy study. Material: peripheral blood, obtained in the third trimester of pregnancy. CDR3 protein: CASSGSGGRGDYGYTF. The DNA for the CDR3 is TGTGCCAGCAGCGGGTCAGGGGGCCGGGGGGACTATGGCTACACCTTC.